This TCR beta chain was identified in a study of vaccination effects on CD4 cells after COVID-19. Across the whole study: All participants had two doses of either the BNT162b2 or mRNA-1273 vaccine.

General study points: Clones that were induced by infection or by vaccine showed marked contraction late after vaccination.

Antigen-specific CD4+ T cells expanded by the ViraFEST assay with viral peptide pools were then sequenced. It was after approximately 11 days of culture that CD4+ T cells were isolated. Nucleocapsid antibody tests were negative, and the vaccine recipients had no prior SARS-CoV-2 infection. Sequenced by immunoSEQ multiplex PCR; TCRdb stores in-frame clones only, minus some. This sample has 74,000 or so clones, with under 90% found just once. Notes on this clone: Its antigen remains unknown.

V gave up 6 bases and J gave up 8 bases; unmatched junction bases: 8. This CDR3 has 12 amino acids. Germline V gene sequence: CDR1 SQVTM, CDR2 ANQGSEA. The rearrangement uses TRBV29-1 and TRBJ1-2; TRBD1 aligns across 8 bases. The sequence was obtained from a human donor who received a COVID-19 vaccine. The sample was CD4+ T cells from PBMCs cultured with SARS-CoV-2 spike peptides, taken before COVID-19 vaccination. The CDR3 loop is CSVTGTGEGYTF. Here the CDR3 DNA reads TGCAGCGTCACCGGGACAGGCGAGGGCTACACCTTC.